This T cell receptor beta chain was documented in a study of Graves' ophthalmopathy and Graves' hyperthyroidism. Looking at the study overall: The collection of peripheral blood took place at initial diagnosis, before any treatment.

This clonotype was detected only a few times. Its antigen is still unknown. The CDR3 runs to 15 residues. CDR1 is ENHRY, CDR2 SYGVKD, per germline. V gave up 10 bases and J gave up 3 bases, with 21 bases separating them. Study observations and caveats: The model flagged ophthalmopathy progression at about 68% sensitivity and about 72% specificity. Thyroid clonotypes that were expanded above 0.001 frequency mostly also appeared in blood.

Amplifying from RNA transcripts, the study obtained TCR beta CDR3 regions. RT-PCR in the first round used HTBI primers; a second-round multiplex PCR followed. One entry per CDR3 protein results from TCRdb running MiXCR on the multiplex PCR reads. The repertoire holds 600,000 to 700,000 distinct CDR3 sequences, with 35% to 45% as singletons. The TCR originated in an adult man with Graves' ophthalmopathy. This chain connects TRBV10-3 to TRBJ1-1; a possible D gene is TRBD1 (6 bases). Sequenced sample: peripheral blood. DNA for the CDR3: TGTGCCAGCAGAAAACGGGACAACATACACACTGAAGCTTTCTTT. Protein: CASRKRDNIHTEAFF.